The T cell receptor (beta chain) described here comes from a study of cytomegalovirus exposure and HLA in healthy donors. Study at large: Within an early data release were about 85 million unique TCRs drawn from HLA-typed donors. Under 90% of around 390 genotyped donors fell in the Caucasian-associated ancestry cluster. Points from the study as a whole: A few of the chains that were CMV-associated were confirmed in vitro to be specific for CMV antigens. Presence/absence analyses took donor sequencing depth as roughly uniform.

The ends lost 4 bases at V and 5 bases at J; junction bases unmatched: 13. Germline assignment: CDR1 SGHRS and CDR2 YFSETQ. The CDR3 consists of 16 residues. PCR employed 60 Vbeta and 13 Jbeta primers. The assay was immunoSEQ multiplex PCR, and TCRdb's table has in-frame clones only and misses some. Of 85,000 to 90,000 clones listed, 85% are singletons. On this clone itself: Its antigen remains unidentified.

This receptor was identified in a man in his forties in good health and CMV-seropositive. The sample consisted of PBMCs. This rearrangement joins TRBV5-1 to TRBJ2-5; 8 nucleotides match TRBD1. The CDR3 bases are TGCGCCAGCAGCAACCACCTCTTAACAGGGGGTGAGACCCAGTACTTC. Translated: CASSNHLLTGGETQYF.